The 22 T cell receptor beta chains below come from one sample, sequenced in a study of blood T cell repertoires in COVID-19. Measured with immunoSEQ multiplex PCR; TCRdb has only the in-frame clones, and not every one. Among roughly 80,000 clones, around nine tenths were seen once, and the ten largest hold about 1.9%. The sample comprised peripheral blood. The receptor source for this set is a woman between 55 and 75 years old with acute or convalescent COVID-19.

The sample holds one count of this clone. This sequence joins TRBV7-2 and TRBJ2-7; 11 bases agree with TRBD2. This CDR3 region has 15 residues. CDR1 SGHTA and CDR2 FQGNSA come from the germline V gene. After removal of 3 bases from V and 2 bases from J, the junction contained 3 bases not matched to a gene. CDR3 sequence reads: CASSLGSGGAYEQYF. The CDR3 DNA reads TGTGCCAGCAGCTTGGGTAGCGGGGGGGCCTACGAGCAGTACTTC.

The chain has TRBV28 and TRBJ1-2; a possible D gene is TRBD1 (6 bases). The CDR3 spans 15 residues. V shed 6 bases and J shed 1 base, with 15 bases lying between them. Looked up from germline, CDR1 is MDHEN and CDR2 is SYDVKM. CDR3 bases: TGTGCCAGCAGCCCTGGACAGCTGATTAACTATGGCTACACCTTC. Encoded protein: CASSPGQLINYGYTF.

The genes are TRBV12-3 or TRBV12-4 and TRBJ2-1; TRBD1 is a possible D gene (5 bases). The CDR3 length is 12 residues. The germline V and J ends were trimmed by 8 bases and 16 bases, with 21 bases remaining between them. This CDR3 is CASGRDSQPGFF. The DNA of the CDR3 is TGTGCCAGCGGAAGAGACAGCCAACCCGGATTCTTC.

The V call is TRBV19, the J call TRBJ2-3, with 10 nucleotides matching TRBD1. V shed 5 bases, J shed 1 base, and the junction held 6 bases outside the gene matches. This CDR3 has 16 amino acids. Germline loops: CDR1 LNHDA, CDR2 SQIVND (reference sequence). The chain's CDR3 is CASSGGGTGGTDTQYF. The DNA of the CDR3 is TGTGCCAGTAGTGGTGGTGGGACAGGGGGCACAGATACGCAGTATTTT.

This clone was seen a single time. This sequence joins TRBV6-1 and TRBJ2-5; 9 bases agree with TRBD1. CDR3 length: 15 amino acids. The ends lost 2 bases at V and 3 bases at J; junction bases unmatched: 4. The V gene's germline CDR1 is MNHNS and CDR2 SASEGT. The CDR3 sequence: CASSEMGQGEETQYF. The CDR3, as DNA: TGTGCCAGCAGTGAAATGGGACAGGGTGAAGAGACCCAGTACTTC.

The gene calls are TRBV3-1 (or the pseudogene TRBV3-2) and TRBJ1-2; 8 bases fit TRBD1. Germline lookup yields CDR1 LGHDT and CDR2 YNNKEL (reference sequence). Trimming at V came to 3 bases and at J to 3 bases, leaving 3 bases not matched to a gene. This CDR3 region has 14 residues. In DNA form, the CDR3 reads TGTGCCAGCAGCCAGGACAGGGTAGACTATGGCTACACCTTC. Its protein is CASSQDRVDYGYTF.

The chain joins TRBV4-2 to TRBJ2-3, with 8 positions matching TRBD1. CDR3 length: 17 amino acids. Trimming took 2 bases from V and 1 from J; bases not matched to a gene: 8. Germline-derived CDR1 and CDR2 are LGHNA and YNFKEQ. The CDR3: CASSQKGQGMGTDTQYF. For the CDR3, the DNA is TGTGCCAGCAGCCAAAAAGGACAGGGAATGGGCACAGATACGCAGTATTTT.

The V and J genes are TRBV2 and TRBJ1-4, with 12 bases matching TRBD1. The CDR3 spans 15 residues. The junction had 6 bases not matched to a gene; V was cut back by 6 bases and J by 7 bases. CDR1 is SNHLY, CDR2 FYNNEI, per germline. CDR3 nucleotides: TGTGCCAGCAGCGGGACAGGGGGCGAGGGTGAAAAACTGTTTTTT. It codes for CASSGTGGEGEKLFF.

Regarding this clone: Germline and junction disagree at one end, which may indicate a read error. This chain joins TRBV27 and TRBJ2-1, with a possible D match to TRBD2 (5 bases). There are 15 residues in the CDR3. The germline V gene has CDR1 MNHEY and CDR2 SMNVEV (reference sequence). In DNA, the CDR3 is TGTGCCAGCAGTATGGACTCGCCTACCTATAATGAGCAGTTCTTC. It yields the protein CASSMDSPTYNEQFF.

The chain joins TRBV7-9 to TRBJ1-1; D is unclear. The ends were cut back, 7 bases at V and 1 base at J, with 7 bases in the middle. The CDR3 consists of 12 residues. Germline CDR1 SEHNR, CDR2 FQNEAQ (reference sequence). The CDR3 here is CASTQKNTEAFF. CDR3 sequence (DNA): TGTGCCAGCACCCAGAAGAACACTGAAGCTTTCTTT.

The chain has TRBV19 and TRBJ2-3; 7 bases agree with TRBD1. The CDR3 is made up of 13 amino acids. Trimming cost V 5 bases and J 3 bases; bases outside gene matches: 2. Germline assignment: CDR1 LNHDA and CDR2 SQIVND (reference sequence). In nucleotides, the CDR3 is TGTGCCAGTAGTGACAGGGCAACAGATACGCAGTATTTT. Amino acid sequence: CASSDRATDTQYF.

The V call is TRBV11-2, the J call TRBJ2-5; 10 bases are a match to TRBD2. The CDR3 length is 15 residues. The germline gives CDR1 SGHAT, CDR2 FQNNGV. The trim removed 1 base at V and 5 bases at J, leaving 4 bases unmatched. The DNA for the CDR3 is TGTGCCAGCAGCTTAGTTACTAGCGGGGTGGAGACCCAGTACTTC. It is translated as CASSLVTSGVETQYF. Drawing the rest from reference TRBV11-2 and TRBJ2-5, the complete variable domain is EAGVAQSPRYKIIEKRQSVAFWCNPISGHATLYWYQQILGQGPKLLIQFQNNGVVDDSQLPKDRFSAERLKGVDSTLKIQPAKLEDSAVYLCASSLVTSGVETQYFGPGTRLLVL.

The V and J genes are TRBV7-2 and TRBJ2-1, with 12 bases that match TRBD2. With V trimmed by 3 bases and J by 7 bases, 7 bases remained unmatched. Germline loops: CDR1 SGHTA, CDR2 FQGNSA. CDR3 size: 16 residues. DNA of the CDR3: TGTGCCAGCAGCTTCCCAGGACTAGCGGGATTAAATGAGCAGTTCTTC. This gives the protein CASSFPGLAGLNEQFF.

CDR3 in amino acids: CASSQEGLAGAFTDTQYF. The CDR3, as DNA: TGCGCCAGCAGCCAAGAGGGACTAGCGGGGGCCTTCACAGATACGCAGTATTTT. J is TRBJ2-3 and V is TRBV4-1; 14 nucleotides align to TRBD2. V was pared by 0 bases and J by 2 bases, with 4 bases of the junction left unmatched. This CDR3 is 18 amino acids long. Germline CDR1 reads MGHRA; CDR2 reads YSYEKL.

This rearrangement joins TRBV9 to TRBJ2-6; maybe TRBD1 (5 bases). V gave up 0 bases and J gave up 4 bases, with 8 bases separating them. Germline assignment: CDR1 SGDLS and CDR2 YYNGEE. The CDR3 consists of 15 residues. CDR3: CASSVGGSGANVLTF. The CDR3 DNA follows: TGTGCCAGCAGCGTAGGGGGCTCGGGGGCCAACGTCCTGACTTTC.

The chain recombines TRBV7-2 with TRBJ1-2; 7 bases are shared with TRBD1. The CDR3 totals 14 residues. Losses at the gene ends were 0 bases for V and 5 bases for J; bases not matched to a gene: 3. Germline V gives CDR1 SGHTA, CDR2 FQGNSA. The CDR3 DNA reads TGTGCCAGCAGCTTAGCAAGGACAGGATATGGCTACACCTTC. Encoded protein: CASSLARTGYGYTF.

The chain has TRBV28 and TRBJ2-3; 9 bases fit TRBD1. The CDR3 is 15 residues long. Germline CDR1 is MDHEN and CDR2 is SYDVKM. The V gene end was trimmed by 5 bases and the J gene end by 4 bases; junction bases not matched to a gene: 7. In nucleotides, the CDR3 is TGTGCCAGCAGTCCCCTGGGACAGGGAGCAGATACGCAGTATTTT. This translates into CASSPLGQGADTQYF. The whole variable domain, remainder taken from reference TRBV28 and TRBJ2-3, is DVKVTQSSRYLVKRTGEKVFLECVQDMDHENMFWYRQDPGLGLRLIYFSYDVKMKEKGDIPEGYSVSREKKERFSLILESASTNQTSMYLCASSPLGQGADTQYFGPGTRLTVL.

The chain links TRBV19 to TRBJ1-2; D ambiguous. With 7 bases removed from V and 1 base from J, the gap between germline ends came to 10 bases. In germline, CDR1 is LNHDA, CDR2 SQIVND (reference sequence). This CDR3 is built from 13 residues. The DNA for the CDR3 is TGTGCCAGTACTAACAGAATTAACTATGGCTACACCTTC. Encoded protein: CASTNRINYGYTF.

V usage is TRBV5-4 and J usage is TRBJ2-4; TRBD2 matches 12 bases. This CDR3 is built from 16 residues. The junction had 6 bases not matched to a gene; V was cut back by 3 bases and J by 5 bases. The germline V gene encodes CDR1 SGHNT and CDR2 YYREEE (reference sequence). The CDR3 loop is CASSSRTSGNENIQYF. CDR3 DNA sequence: TGTGCCAGCAGCTCCCGGACTAGCGGGAACGAAAACATTCAGTACTTC.

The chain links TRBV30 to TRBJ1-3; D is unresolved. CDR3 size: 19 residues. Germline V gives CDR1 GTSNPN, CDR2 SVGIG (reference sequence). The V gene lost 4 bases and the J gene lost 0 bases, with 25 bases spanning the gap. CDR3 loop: CAWNPPSGRKGHSGNTIYF. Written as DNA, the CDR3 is TGTGCCTGGAACCCCCCCTCGGGGAGAAAAGGCCACTCTGGAAACACCATATATTTT.

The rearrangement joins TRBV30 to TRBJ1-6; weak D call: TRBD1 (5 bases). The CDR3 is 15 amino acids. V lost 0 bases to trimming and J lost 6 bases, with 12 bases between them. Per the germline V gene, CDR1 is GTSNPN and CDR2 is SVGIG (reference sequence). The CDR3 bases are TGTGCCTGGAGTGTACAGGTGACAGTTAATTCACCCCTCCACTTT. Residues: CAWSVQVTVNSPLHF.

The CDR3 loop is CASSPLGLNYEQYF. The CDR3, as DNA: TGTGCCAGCAGTCCCCTAGGACTTAACTACGAGCAGTACTTC. This sequence joins TRBV27 and TRBJ2-7; D is perhaps TRBD2 (5 bases). The CDR3 extends over 14 amino acids. Trimming stripped 5 bases from V and 3 bases from J, with 14 bases between. CDR1 MNHEY and CDR2 SMNVEV come from the germline V gene (reference sequence).